This is a list of T cell receptor beta chains from one sample in a study of T cell responses to AZD1222 COVID-19 vaccine. Data came from immunoSEQ multiplex PCR; TCRdb stores just in-frame clones and leaves some out. This sample has tens of thousands of clones; 85% to 90% occur once, and the top ten carry 9.5% to 13%. The sample in question was peripheral blood, obtained 28 days after the second AZD1222 dose. These receptors came from an adult who received the AZD1222 COVID-19 vaccine. The CDR3 runs from the conserved cysteine through the conserved F or W. The D gene is left open where the match is weak. Clone size appears in some rows only: once, few, many, or a class for an expanded clone.

V	D	size	J	DNA	CDR3
TRBV28	TRBD2	few	TRBJ2-1	TGTGCCAGCAGTTCTATATGGCTAGCGGGTAGATACAATGAGCAGTTCTTC	CASSSIWLAGRYNEQFF
TRBV6-5	.	.	TRBJ2-4	TGTGCCAGCAGTTACGGACTCGGATACATTCAGTACTTC	CASSYGLGYIQYF
TRBV11-3	TRBD1	.	TRBJ1-2	TGTGCCAGCAGCGGACAGGATTACTATGGCTACACCTTC	CASSGQDYYGYTF
TRBV28	.	many	TRBJ2-7	TGTGCCACTCTTTCTCCAGTGAGGGTCCCCTACGAGCAGTACTTC	CATLSPVRVPYEQYF
TRBV11-3	TRBD2	.	TRBJ2-1	TGTGCCAGCAGCCTCCCAGGTAGCGGGGACGAGCAGTTCTTC	CASSLPGSGDEQFF
TRBV6-6	.	.	TRBJ1-1	TGTGCCAGCACTCTCGGGAGGAACACTGAAGCTTTCTTT	CASTLGRNTEAFF
TRBV12-3/TRBV12-4	TRBD1	.	TRBJ1-6	TGTGCCAGTTCGGACAGGTTCAATTCACCCCTCCACTTT	CASSDRFNSPLHF
TRBV5-6	.	.	TRBJ1-2	TGTGCCAGCAGCCCACCCGGGAACTATGGCTACACCTTC	CASSPPGNYGYTF
TRBV28	.	.	TRBJ1-1	TGTGCCAGCAGTCCGATTGGGGTGCACGGGAACACTGAAGCTTTCTTT	CASSPIGVHGNTEAFF
TRBV4-1	TRBD1	.	TRBJ1-6	TGCGCCAGCAGCCAAGCCGGGACAGACGCCTCACCCCTCCACTTT	CASSQAGTDASPLHF
TRBV7-9	.	.	TRBJ1-6	TGTGCCAGCAGCTCACGGGGGGGAGGCTTGGATTCACCCCTCCACTTT	CASSSRGGGLDSPLHF
TRBV6-6	TRBD1	.	TRBJ1-5	TGTGCCAGCAGATCAGGGGACAGGGGGGATCAGCCCCAGCATTTT	CASRSGDRGDQPQHF
TRBV5-6	.	.	TRBJ1-2	TGTGCCAGCAGCCTGGGCGGGGGCGCAAACTATGGCTACACCTTC	CASSLGGGANYGYTF
TRBV7-8	TRBD1	once	TRBJ2-6	TGTGCCAGCCGACAGGGGGTACGCTCTGGGGCCAACGTCCTGACTTTC	CASRQGVRSGANVLTF
TRBV9	TRBD2	.	TRBJ2-1	TGTGCCAGCAGCCCCAGGGGTGGACTAGCGGGGGGAAATGAGCAGTTCTTC	CASSPRGGLAGGNEQFF
TRBV11-2	TRBD2	few	TRBJ2-3	TGTGCCAGCAGCTTACTCCCGGGACTAGCGGCTCAAGATACGCAGTATTTT	CASSLLPGLAAQDTQYF
TRBV12-3/TRBV12-4	.	.	TRBJ1-2	TGTGCCAGCAGTTTAGCCCCTACCTATGGCTACACCTTC	CASSLAPTYGYTF
TRBV2	.	.	TRBJ2-5	TGTGCCAGCAGTGTTCTGAGAGGGAAGGAGACCCAGTACTTC	CASSVLRGKETQYF
TRBV11-3	.	.	TRBJ1-2	TGTGCCAGCAGCTTAAGGTACCGGGGCACCCGAAGTGACTATGGCTACACCTTC	CASSLRYRGTRSDYGYTF
TRBV5-4	TRBD2	.	TRBJ2-3	TGTGCCAGCAGCTTGGCGGGACTAGCGGGGACTGACACAGATACGCAGTATTTT	CASSLAGLAGTDTDTQYF
TRBV28	.	.	TRBJ1-4	TGTGCCAGCAGCGGAGCGAGCAGACCTAATGAAAAACTGTTTTTT	CASSGASRPNEKLFF
TRBV5-1	.	.	TRBJ2-1	TGCGCCAGCAGCAAAGAGGGCGCTGCCTACAATGAGCAGTTCTTC	CASSKEGAAYNEQFF
TRBV9	.	medium-sized	TRBJ2-1	TGTGCCAGCAGTCGGACAAGCTACAATGAGCAGTTCTTC	CASSRTSYNEQFF
TRBV7-2	.	.	TRBJ1-2	TGTGCCAGCAGCTTAGCAGTCCCTAACTATGGCTACACCTTC	CASSLAVPNYGYTF
TRBV5-1	TRBD1	.	TRBJ1-6	TGCGCCAGCAGCGAGGACAGGGCCCATAATTCACCCCTCCACTTT	CASSEDRAHNSPLHF
TRBV9	.	.	TRBJ2-1	TGTGCCAGCAGCGCCTCCAGCGGGTCCCCCTACAATGAGCAGTTCTTC	CASSASSGSPYNEQFF
TRBV5-6	.	.	TRBJ2-3	TGTGCCAGCAGCGTAGCGGACACCCTCCGACCAGATACGCAGTATTTT	CASSVADTLRPDTQYF
TRBV11-2	.	.	TRBJ2-7	TGTGCCAGCAGCTTAGTACGTCAGTTACACGAGCAGTACTTC	CASSLVRQLHEQYF
TRBV4-1	.	.	TRBJ1-5	TGCGCCAGCAGCCACTCCGAGGGTAGCAATCAGCCCCAGCATTTT	CASSHSEGSNQPQHF
TRBV30	.	.	TRBJ1-6	TGTGCCGGGATCCTTTGGGGATATAATTCACCCCTCCACTTT	CAGILWGYNSPLHF
TRBV19	TRBD1	.	TRBJ1-2	TGTGCCAGTAGTACCGGACAGGGGGCGTTGTATGGCTACACCTTC	CASSTGQGALYGYTF
TRBV2	TRBD2	.	TRBJ2-3	TGTGCCAGCAGTGGTAGCGGGTTGGACACAGATACGCAGTATTTT	CASSGSGLDTDTQYF
TRBV2	.	.	TRBJ1-5	TGTGCCAGCAGTGAACAGTTTAGCAATCAGCCCCAGCATTTT	CASSEQFSNQPQHF
TRBV7-9	.	.	TRBJ1-6	TGTGCCAGCAGCTTAAGTTCCCTAATTCAATCACCCCTCCACTTT	CASSLSSLIQSPLHF
TRBV7-8	.	.	TRBJ2-7	TGTGCCAGCAGCTTCGGGCTAGCCTCCTACGAGCAGTACTTC	CASSFGLASYEQYF
TRBV4-3	.	once	TRBJ1-1	TGCGCCAGCAGCCAAGACCTTGGGTCGAACACTGAAGCTTTCTTT	CASSQDLGSNTEAFF
TRBV5-8	TRBD1	.	TRBJ1-4	TGTGCCAGCAGCTTGGTTGGGACAGGGGCGCAAAAACTGTTTTTT	CASSLVGTGAQKLFF
TRBV14	TRBD1	.	TRBJ1-3	TGTGCCAGCAGCCCCCAGACAGGGCCCTTCTCTGGAAACACCATATATTTT	CASSPQTGPFSGNTIYF
TRBV4-1	TRBD1	.	TRBJ1-1	TGCGCCAGCAGCCGGGGACAGGGAGGGACTGAAGCTTTCTTT	CASSRGQGGTEAFF
TRBV6-6	.	.	TRBJ1-4	TGTGCCAGCACCCGAGGGACCGGCGAAAAACTGTTTTTT	CASTRGTGEKLFF
TRBV5-5	.	.	TRBJ2-2	TGTGCCAGCAGCTTGGCGGCTAACGGGGAGCTGTTTTTT	CASSLAANGELFF
TRBV6-5	.	few	TRBJ1-6	TGTGCCAGCAGTTACGGCAGCGGCTTAAATTCACCCCTCCACTTT	CASSYGSGLNSPLHF
TRBV29-1	.	.	TRBJ1-1	TGCAGCGTTGAAGGGGTCGGCGGAACGGAAGCTTTCTTT	CSVEGVGGTEAFF
TRBV28	.	.	TRBJ2-2	TGTGCCAGCGGTTACCCCGACCTCGATGCGAACACCGGGGAGCTGTTTTTT	CASGYPDLDANTGELFF
TRBV7-9	TRBD1	.	TRBJ2-3	TGTGCCAGCAGCCCGCCGACAGGGAGCACAGATACGCAGTATTTT	CASSPPTGSTDTQYF
TRBV5-6	TRBD1	.	TRBJ2-1	TGTGCCAGCAGCTTGGGGGACAGTAATACCTACAATGAGCAGTTCTTC	CASSLGDSNTYNEQFF
TRBV4-3	.	.	TRBJ1-1	TGCGCCAGCAGCCAAGATCTCGTACAGGGAAGCGCTGAAGCTTTCTTT	CASSQDLVQGSAEAFF
TRBV5-6	.	.	TRBJ1-1	TGTGCCAGCAGCTTGGATAGGGGCCGAGACACTGAAGCTTTCTTT	CASSLDRGRDTEAFF
TRBV7-8	TRBD2	.	TRBJ2-1	TGTGCCAGCAGCCCCCGCCCAGCGGGAGGGCGCTACAATGAGCAGTTCTTC	CASSPRPAGGRYNEQFF
TRBV7-9	.	.	TRBJ2-2	TGTGCCTGCCCAGTGTCGGGGACACATGAGGGGCCGAACACCGGGGAGCTGTTTTTT	CACPVSGTHEGPNTGELFF
TRBV6-1	TRBD2	.	TRBJ2-1	TGTGCCAGCAGTGACCAAGCGGGGGTCTACAATGAGCAGTTCTTC	CASSDQAGVYNEQFF
TRBV11-2	.	.	TRBJ2-1	TGTGCCAGCAGTCCCGGGACTGACGTAGATGAGCAGTTCTTC	CASSPGTDVDEQFF
TRBV21-1	.	.	TRBJ1-6	TGTGCCAGCAGCAATTTGGGAAAGATCGGACAGAGCTCCTATAATTCACCCCTCCACTTT	CASSNLGKIGQSSYNSPLHF
TRBV6-5	TRBD1	.	TRBJ2-7	TGTGCCAGCAGTCATAACCGGGACAGGGGGCGCGAGCAGTACTTC	CASSHNRDRGREQYF
TRBV19	.	.	TRBJ1-2	TGTGCCAGTAGTCACGACTGGGCCCCTAATGGCTACACCTTC	CASSHDWAPNGYTF
TRBV29-1	.	once	TRBJ2-5	TGCAGCGTTTTACCCTCTCCCGCAAAAGAGACCCAGTACTTC	CSVLPSPAKETQYF
TRBV29-1	.	.	TRBJ1-1	TGCAGCGTGCAACCGGGACACCACTTATCAAGGGGAGCTTTCTTT	CSVQPGHHLSRGAFF